This entry is about one T cell receptor beta chain. This receptor's antigen is unknown. The sample holds no much larger clone one base away, and base qualities are not on file. The CDR3 contains 17 residues, cysteine and phenylalanine counted. Just CDR3 DNA is preserved here, 51 bases in frame from base 1. At the junction V is shortened by 2 bases and J by 8 bases; bases outside the gene matches: 15. CDR1 and CDR2 are drawn from the germline V gene: MNHNS, SASEGT. One collaborating source in Seattle enrolled patients while the patients were actively infected and followed the patients over time throughout the course of disease. The collaborating institutions used their own protocols to collect whole blood in K2EDTA tubes. For TCRbeta analysis, collaborators shipped samples as frozen whole blood, isolated PBMCs, or DNA extracted from either of those sample types. This specimen comes from a study of blood T cell repertoires in COVID-19 (dated by TCRdb to the early 2020s). Describing the broader study: Collaborator samples came from the United States, Italy and Spain and covered acute and convalescent phases of COVID-19. The prospective study material was composed of cDNA or gDNA derived from T cells, B-cell-depleted T cells, or PBMCs. Deeply sampled blood TCRbeta repertoires from subjects exposed to, actively infected with, or recovered from COVID-19 were included in the dataset. A freely available public database, intended as a resource for researchers studying the immune response to SARS-CoV-2, is where the repertoires were released. The samples were drawn from two sources: the first 160 participants of the ongoing ImmuneRACE study, and fewer than 1,500 subjects contributed by 6 global collaborators. A de-identified subject ID, COVID-19 status, age in years and sex were almost always included in the sample metadata. Where HLA class I and class II types were available, the types were taken from metadata supplied by the sample provider, not from assay-based typing. Overall study outcomes, separate from this receptor: The quantity of clinical and demographic metadata differed by source and by participant and was supplied without curation.

The immunoSEQ Assay, a bias-controlled multiplex PCR, was used to amplify TCRbeta CDR3 regions from genomic DNA. In the original analysis: Nucleated cell counts per sample were estimated from amplification of reference gene primers within the assay. Sequence reads were collapsed and filtered to measure the absolute abundance of every unique TCRbeta CDR3 rearrangement. Productive Simpson clonality was computed per sample as the square root of Simpson's diversity index over productive rearrangements. In its TCRdb copy, this immuneACCESS table keeps in-frame sequences only and misses some clones. Where compared with another copy, unresolved V genes explain less than half of these, and the others have no known cause. Clonal size and the V and J genes are those of that table, whereas D and trimming came from the DNA. The sample contains around 460,000 clones, about 87% of them found a single time. Of the sample, 0.75% to 0.85% falls within the top ten clones.

This clonotype originated in a man aged 18 to 30 with COVID-19, enrolled during active disease. The rearrangement combines TRBV6-1 with TRBJ1-2, with 9 central nucleotides matching TRBD1. Sequencing was performed on peripheral blood. At the DNA level, the sequence is TGTGCCAGCAGTGAATGGGTTCGGGACAGGGCGGAGGGAGGCTACACCTTC. It translates to CASSEWVRDRAEGGYTF.